This T cell receptor (beta chain) was observed in a study of cytomegalovirus exposure and HLA in healthy donors. General study findings and limits: Most TCR sequences were uncommon, yet certain public TCRs appeared in many donors. Cytomegalovirus status was reportedly diagnosed by the classifier with high specificity and sensitivity.

V dropped 5 bases and J dropped 5 bases, with 28 bases sitting between them. CDR1 SGHVS and CDR2 FNYEAQ come from the germline V gene. The CDR3 length is 18 residues. In the case of this clone: The antigen is undetermined.

PCR employed 60 Vbeta and 13 Jbeta primers. Using immunoSEQ multiplex PCR, the repertoire was profiled, and TCRdb retains in-frame clones only, with some absent. The data contain some 150,000 clones, approximately 76% of them singletons. The specimen was PBMCs. The chain joins TRBV7-6 to TRBJ2-7, with D possibly matching TRBD2 (6 bases). This receptor was obtained from a man aged 60 to 69 in good health and CMV-seronegative. The CDR3 DNA reads TGTGCCAGCAGCCCAACCCGGGCCGACGGAGGGATTAGCCACGAGCAGTACTTC. Its translation is CASSPTRADGGISHEQYF.